What follows are 26 T cell receptor beta chains derived from one specimen sequenced in a study of T cells in Graves' hyperthyroidism and ophthalmopathy. The source material, RNA transcripts, was used to amplify TCR beta CDR3 regions. First-round RT-PCR targeting the TCR CDR3 was performed with the HTBI primer set. MiXCR was run by TCRdb on the multiplex PCR reads, yielding one entry per CDR3 protein. The data show about 590,000 distinct CDR3 sequences, with around 14% seen just once and 7.1% held by the top ten. Specimen: blood. The receptors shown here come from a woman in her late teens or twenties with Graves' ophthalmopathy.

This clonotype was recorded at least ten times. V gene TRBV2 combines with J gene TRBJ1-5; D is ambiguous. This CDR3 contains 12 residues. Germline CDR1 is SNHLY and CDR2 is FYNNEI. V lost 6 bases and J 4 bases, leaving 7 bases between the germline ends. CDR3 sequence: CASSPDNQPQHF. CDR3 coding DNA: TGTGCCAGCAGCCCCGATAATCAGCCCCAGCATTTT.

In this sample, this clonotype turned up many times. The chain has TRBV9 and TRBJ1-6, with D hard to call. The CDR3 is made up of 15 amino acids. CDR1 is SGDLS, CDR2 YYNGEE, per germline. V shed 4 bases and J shed 8 bases, with 16 bases lying between them. In DNA form, the CDR3 reads TGTGCCAGCAGCCCAGACCTACACAGTGATTCACCCCTCCACTTT. As protein: CASSPDLHSDSPLHF.

There are many counts of this clonotype. The rearrangement uses TRBV15 and TRBJ1-2, with D tentatively TRBD1 (6 bases). V was shortened by 0 bases and J by 4 bases, with 12 bases between the two germline ends. This CDR3 contains 15 residues. The germline V gene encodes CDR1 LNHNV and CDR2 YYDKDF (reference sequence). CDR3 loop: CATSRDPETGYGYTF. The CDR3 DNA reads as TGTGCCACCAGCAGAGATCCTGAGACAGGCTATGGCTACACCTTC. Full variable domain (outside the CDR3, taken from reference TRBV15 and TRBJ1-2): DAMVIQNPRYQVTQFGKPVTLSCSQTLNHNVMYWYQQKSSQAPKLLFHYYDKDFNNEADTPDNFQSRRPNTSFCFLDIRSPGLGDTAMYLCATSRDPETGYGYTFGSGTRLTVV.

This chain links TRBV9 with TRBJ1-1, with TRBD1 matching over 8 bases. CDR1 and CDR2 (germline): SGDLS, YYNGEE. The V segment lost 9 bases and the J segment 4 bases; nucleotides outside the gene matches: 8. The CDR3 totals 13 residues. The CDR3 is CANFRGRGTEAFF. CDR3 in DNA: TGTGCCAACTTCAGGGGGCGAGGCACTGAAGCTTTCTTT.

As concerns this clonotype: A junction boundary mismatches the germline segment, possibly from a read error. This chain uses TRBV29-1 with TRBJ1-1; D is possibly TRBD1 (6 bases). This CDR3 is built from 12 residues. Germline V gene data show CDR1 as SQVTM and CDR2 as ANQGSEA. The CDR3 loop is CSVGRGGAEASF. The CDR3 bases are TGCAGCGTTGGTCGGGGGGGGGCTGAAGCTTCCTTT.

This chain uses TRBV7-3 with TRBJ1-2; 8 bases align to TRBD1. Trimming removed 2 bases from V and 0 bases from J; junction bases left unmatched: 8. The CDR3 sequence is 17 residues long. Germline V gives CDR1 SGHTA, CDR2 FQGTGA. In DNA form, the CDR3 reads TGTGCCAGCAGCTTATCGCCAGGGGGCTCCTCTAACTATGGCTACACCTTC. This translates into CASSLSPGGSSNYGYTF. The full variable domain, rest sourced from reference TRBV7-3 and TRBJ1-2, is GAGVSQTPSNKVTEKGKYVELRCDPISGHTALYWYRQSLGQGPEFLIYFQGTGAADDSGLPNDRFFAVRPEGSVSTLKIQRTERGDSAVYLCASSLSPGGSSNYGYTFGSGTRLTVV.

At least ten counts were recorded for this clonotype. V and J are TRBV7-9 and TRBJ2-7, with 7 bases matching TRBD1. This CDR3 has 14 amino acids. Germline CDR1 reads SEHNR; CDR2 reads FQNEAQ (reference sequence). V gave up 4 bases and J gave up 4 bases; unmatched junction bases: 7. CDR3 loop: CASSSSGTAYEQYF. CDR3 bases: TGTGCCAGCAGCTCTTCCGGGACAGCTTACGAGCAGTACTTC.

This clonotype was seen at least ten times. The chain employs TRBV7-2 and TRBJ2-2; D is undetermined. Germline loops: CDR1 SGHTA, CDR2 FQGNSA. Between the trimmed V and J ends, which lost 5 bases and 6 bases, there was a span of 10 bases. The CDR3 contains 13 residues. CDR3 in DNA: TGTGCCAGCAGCCTCACCGGCCCCGGGGAGCTGTTTTTT. It translates to CASSLTGPGELFF. The whole variable domain, filled in from reference TRBV7-2 and TRBJ2-2, reads GAGVSQSPSNKVTEKGKDVELRCDPISGHTALYWYRQSLGQGLEFLIYFQGNSAPDKSGLPSDRFSAERTGGSVSTLTIQRTQQEDSAVYLCASSLTGPGELFFGEGSRLTVL.

This clonotype was seen repeatedly, ten times or more. The V gene is TRBV12-3 or TRBV12-4, the J gene TRBJ2-7; a possible D gene is TRBD2 (5 bases). V dropped 3 bases and J dropped 2 bases, with 11 bases sitting between them. This CDR3 spans 14 amino acids. Here the CDR3 DNA reads TGTGCCAGCAGTTTTGAGTACGGGACCTACGAGCAGTACTTC. As protein: CASSFEYGTYEQYF.

This clonotype was seen a few times. The chain has TRBV6-1 and TRBJ2-1, with 10 bases fitting TRBD1. This CDR3 comprises 17 residues. The V gene's germline CDR1 is MNHNS and CDR2 SASEGT. V was clipped by 6 bases and J by 0 bases; unmatched bases: 8. The CDR3 DNA follows: TGTGCCAGCAGAGCGGGGACAGGGGACTTCTCCTACAATGAGCAGTTCTTC. Its protein product is CASRAGTGDFSYNEQFF.

This clonotype was counted only a few times. The J gene is TRBJ2-7, the V gene TRBV20-1, with TRBD2 matching over 11 bases. Germline V gives CDR1 DFQATT, CDR2 SNEGSKA (reference sequence). J was trimmed by 4 bases and V by 5 bases; bases with no gene match: 1. The CDR3 has 12 residues. CDR3 residues: CSALAGGYEQYF. DNA of the CDR3: TGCAGTGCTTTAGCGGGAGGGTACGAGCAGTACTTC.

V gene TRBV20-1 combines with J gene TRBJ2-1; a weak D match, TRBD2 (6 bases). The CDR3 runs to 17 residues. The V gene's germline CDR1 is DFQATT and CDR2 SNEGSKA (reference sequence). V lost 0 bases to trimming and J lost 4 bases, with 19 bases between them. The CDR3 is CSARDPSLGRKYNEQFF. CDR3 nucleotides: TGCAGTGCTAGAGACCCAAGTTTGGGGAGGAAATACAATGAGCAGTTCTTC.

This clonotype occurred many times. The chain couples TRBV6-2 or TRBV6-3 to TRBJ1-5, with a tentative D call TRBD1 (6 bases). The CDR3 is made up of 14 amino acids. The V end was cut by 4 bases, the J end by 5 bases, with 12 bases between. Per the germline V gene, CDR1 is MNHEY and CDR2 is SVGEGT. DNA for the CDR3: TGTGCCAGCAGTTGGGGGCGCGATCATCAGCCCCAGCATTTT. Translated: CASSWGRDHQPQHF.

This clonotype was detected many times. The chain employs TRBV7-3 and TRBJ2-3; TRBD1 might be the D (5 bases). Trimming cost V 5 bases and J 6 bases, with 12 bases left between them. CDR1 is SGHTA and CDR2 is FQGTGA in the germline V gene. The CDR3 loop spans 13 amino acids. CDR3 region: CASSTYDSDTQYF. The CDR3 DNA reads as TGTGCCAGCAGCACCTACGACAGTGATACGCAGTATTTT.

To note about this clonotype: A much larger clonotype is one base distant, so this may be a read error. Here the CDR3 reads CASGPLGQSHYGYTF. The CDR3 DNA is TGTGCCAGCGGCCCCCTTGGACAGTCGCACTATGGCTACACCTTC. V usage is TRBV6-2 or TRBV6-3 and J usage is TRBJ1-2; tentatively, D is TRBD1 (6 bases). Germline V gene sequence: CDR1 MNHEY, CDR2 SVGEGT. Trimming took off 8 bases at V and 3 bases at J, with 19 bases between the two ends. This CDR3 region has 15 residues.

This chain uses TRBV7-9 with TRBJ2-2, with D tentatively TRBD1 or TRBD2 (5 bases each). The CDR3 sequence is 15 residues long. The V gene lost 5 bases and the J gene lost 4 bases, with 14 bases spanning the gap. Germline V gene lookup returns CDR1 SEHNR and CDR2 FQNEAQ (reference sequence). CDR3 sequence: CASSPPGRSTGELFF. The CDR3 nucleotides read TGTGCCAGCAGCCCACCGGGGCGATCCACCGGGGAGCTGTTTTTT.

This clonotype was seen repeatedly, ten times or more. This sequence joins TRBV19 and TRBJ1-1; D is unclear. The CDR3 sequence is 13 residues long. V lost 7 bases to trimming and J lost 1 base, with 10 bases between them. Germline CDR1 is LNHDA and CDR2 is SQIVND (reference sequence). CDR3 region: CASMQVPNTEAFF. CDR3 DNA sequence: TGTGCCAGTATGCAGGTCCCGAACACTGAAGCTTTCTTT. Filled out from reference TRBV19 and TRBJ1-1, the complete variable domain reads DGGITQSPKYLFRKEGQNVTLSCEQNLNHDAMYWYRQDPGQGLRLIYYSQIVNDFQKGDIAEGYSVSREKKESFPLTVTSAQKNPTAFYLCASMQVPNTEAFFGQGTRLTVV.

The sample holds many counts of this clonotype. V and J are TRBV5-5 and TRBJ2-3; D unresolved. Germline V gene data show CDR1 as SGHKS and CDR2 as YYEKEE (reference sequence). The CDR3 sequence is 17 residues long. Deletions cut 3 bases from V and 2 bases from J, with 19 bases between. CDR3 DNA sequence: TGTGCCAGCAGCTCATCCCCCCCTGACGGGTTCACAGATACGCAGTATTTT. It yields the protein CASSSSPPDGFTDTQYF.

A single count supports this clonotype. Being one base from a much bigger clone, this may be a read error. The CDR3 spells CASSSGLVGREQYF. In DNA, the CDR3 is TGTGCCAGCAGCTCGGGACTAGTGGGGCGTGAGCAGTACTTC. J is TRBJ2-7 and V is TRBV5-5; 8 bases fit TRBD2. CDR1 is SGHKS and CDR2 is YYEKEE in the germline V gene (reference sequence). The CDR3 has 14 amino acids. Trimming cost V 3 bases and J 7 bases; bases outside gene matches: 9.

As regards this clonotype: One junction end does not reproduce the germline sequence, and a read error may be involved. The chain employs TRBV12-3 or TRBV12-4 and TRBJ1-3, with D possibly being TRBD1 (5 bases). The CDR3 is 14 residues long. The CDR3 DNA reads as TGTGCCAACAGTTTCGCGGGGGCTGGAAACACCATATATTTT. Its translation is CANSFAGAGNTIYF.

This clonotype has a single count. The chain recombines TRBV7-3 with TRBJ2-7; 14 bases match TRBD2. Germline CDR1 is SGHTA and CDR2 is FQGTGA. V lost 4 bases, J lost 7 bases, and 6 bases stayed unmatched. This CDR3 spans 15 amino acids. The CDR3 region has the DNA TGTGCCAGCAGCTGGACTAGCGGGAGGTGGGGGGAGCAGTACTTC. Its protein is CASSWTSGRWGEQYF. Full variable domain (outside the CDR3, taken from reference TRBV7-3 and TRBJ2-7): GAGVSQTPSNKVTEKGKYVELRCDPISGHTALYWYRQSLGQGPEFLIYFQGTGAADDSGLPNDRFFAVRPEGSVSTLKIQRTERGDSAVYLCASSWTSGRWGEQYFGPGTRLTVT.

This clonotype was observed a few times. The genes are TRBV6-4 and TRBJ2-1; no definite D call. Germline V gene sequence: CDR1 MRHNA, CDR2 SNTAGT. The length of the CDR3 is 13 residues. V lost 0 bases and J 9 bases, leaving 9 bases between the germline ends. DNA of the CDR3: TGTGCCAGCAGTGACTCGATACCGGGTGAGCAGTTCTTC. It specifies CASSDSIPGEQFF.

The chain recombines TRBV6-1 with TRBJ1-1; TRBD1 might be the D (5 bases). Germline V gene lookup returns CDR1 MNHNS and CDR2 SASEGT. The CDR3 covers 13 residues. Trimming removed 6 bases at V and 3 bases at J, with 11 bases between. CDR3 loop: CASSKEGYTEAFF. CDR3 bases: TGTGCCAGCAGCAAGGAGGGGTACACTGAAGCTTTCTTT.

In this sample, this clonotype turned up many times. The rearrangement joins TRBV7-2 to TRBJ1-2; 10 bases agree with TRBD1. The CDR3 spans 15 residues. Germline V gene sequence: CDR1 SGHTA, CDR2 FQGNSA. Trimming removed 1 base from V and 7 bases from J; junction bases left unmatched: 6. In DNA form, the CDR3 reads TGTGCCAGCAGCTTAGATGGGACAGGGGTGCGTGGCTACACCTTC. Residues: CASSLDGTGVRGYTF. The whole variable domain, filled in from reference TRBV7-2 and TRBJ1-2, reads GAGVSQSPSNKVTEKGKDVELRCDPISGHTALYWYRQSLGQGLEFLIYFQGNSAPDKSGLPSDRFSAERTGGSVSTLTIQRTQQEDSAVYLCASSLDGTGVRGYTFGSGTRLTVV.

The table lists this clonotype with many counts. This sequence joins TRBV12-3 or TRBV12-4 and TRBJ1-1, with D unresolved. V was cut by 6 bases and J by 1 base, with 9 bases left in between. The CDR3 contains 13 residues. CDR3 loop: CASRLAQNTEAFF. DNA of the CDR3: TGTGCCAGCAGGCTCGCGCAGAACACTGAAGCTTTCTTT.

This clonotype was seen many times. The chain recombines TRBV3-1 with TRBJ2-6, with D possibly matching TRBD2 (5 bases). Germline V CDR1 and CDR2: LGHDT, YNNKEL (reference sequence). The CDR3 spans 15 residues. V lost 4 bases to trimming and J lost 3 bases, with 10 bases between them. This chain's CDR3 is CASSPSAGGANVLTF. The CDR3 bases are TGTGCCAGCAGCCCCTCCGCGGGTGGGGCCAACGTCCTGACTTTC.